Following are 25 T cell receptor beta chains from one sample sequenced in a study of blood T cell repertoires in COVID-19 (TCRdb year 2020). The library came from the immunoSEQ multiplex PCR assay. Entries here come from immuneACCESS through TCRdb and include only in-frame sequences with V and J called. Some clones fail to appear in such tables; in the studies checked, an unresolved V gene covers under half of the shortfall, and the cause of the remainder is unknown. For this sample the table gives 250,000 or so clones, of which around nine tenths were detected only once. Of the sample, about a tenth falls within the top ten clones. Material: PBMCs or T cells enriched from blood (not recorded which). The source of these receptors is a man aged 30 to 39 who had recovered from COVID-19.

The chain is built from TRBV9 and TRBJ2-1; possibly TRBD1 for D (5 bases). The V gene's germline CDR1 is SGDLS and CDR2 YYNGEE. This CDR3 comprises 15 residues. Trimming took off 0 bases at V and 4 bases at J, with 11 bases between the two ends. The DNA for the CDR3 is TGTGCCAGCAGCGTAGGTGGGGCAGCTTACAATGAGCAGTTCTTC. Translating it yields CASSVGGAAYNEQFF.

As concerns this clone: This same CDR3 is encoded by further DNA sequences in the sample. The rearrangement joins TRBV6-5 to TRBJ1-2; no definite D call. The germline V and J ends were trimmed by 0 bases and 4 bases, with 6 bases remaining between them. Looked up from germline, CDR1 is MNHEY and CDR2 is SVGAGI. The CDR3 length is 13 residues. The CDR3 DNA reads as TGTGCCAGCAGTTACTCGACGGGCTATGGCTACACCTTC. Protein sequence: CASSYSTGYGYTF.

The V and J genes are TRBV15 and TRBJ2-7; D perhaps matches TRBD2 (5 bases). This CDR3 region has 17 residues. V lost 0 bases and J 2 bases, leaving 17 bases between the germline ends. Germline V gene sequence: CDR1 LNHNV, CDR2 YYDKDF (reference sequence). The chain's CDR3 is CATSREAGSASTYEQYF. In nucleotides, the CDR3 is TGTGCCACCAGCAGAGAGGCGGGTAGCGCCTCTACCTACGAGCAGTACTTC.

The genes are TRBV6-5 and TRBJ2-7, with 12 positions matching TRBD1. V dropped 7 bases and J dropped 6; count of bases not matched to a gene: 7. Germline CDR1 is MNHEY and CDR2 is SVGAGI. The CDR3 has 14 amino acids. CDR3 protein: CASTSGQGAFEQYF. Here the CDR3 DNA reads TGTGCCAGCACCTCGGGACAGGGGGCGTTCGAGCAGTACTTC.

The chain employs TRBV15 and TRBJ2-7; no clear D gene. The CDR3 runs 15 residues. V was trimmed by 4 bases and J by 3 bases, leaving 16 bases between them. Germline V gene sequence: CDR1 LNHNV, CDR2 YYDKDF (reference sequence). The CDR3 DNA sequence: TGTGCCACCAGCATTCCCGGGTCCGGAAACTACGAGCAGTACTTC. Amino acids: CATSIPGSGNYEQYF. Based on the CDR3 plus reference TRBV15 and TRBJ2-7, the full variable domain is DAMVIQNPRYQVTQFGKPVTLSCSQTLNHNVMYWYQQKSSQAPKLLFHYYDKDFNNEADTPDNFQSRRPNTSFCFLDIRSPGLGDTAMYLCATSIPGSGNYEQYFGPGTRLTVT.

V gene TRBV27 combines with J gene TRBJ1-1, with D hard to call. The CDR3 length is 16 residues. Trimming took 6 bases from V and 3 from J, leaving 20 bases between them. Per the germline V gene, CDR1 is MNHEY and CDR2 is SMNVEV (reference sequence). CDR3 sequence reads: CASSDRLGSGDTEAFF. CDR3 nucleotides: TGTGCCAGCAGCGATCGATTGGGGAGCGGGGACACTGAAGCTTTCTTT.

The rearrangement links TRBV6-6 to TRBJ1-6; possibly TRBD1 for D (6 bases). V was shortened by 6 bases and J by 5 bases, with 11 bases between the two germline ends. The CDR3 runs 14 residues. Germline CDR1 reads MNHNY; CDR2 reads SVGAGI (reference sequence). As DNA, the CDR3 is TGTGCCAGCAGCCGGACAGCCCATAATTCACCCCTCCACTTT. Its protein is CASSRTAHNSPLHF.

This chain connects TRBV7-9 to TRBJ1-2; D not resolved. Germline V gene lookup returns CDR1 SEHNR and CDR2 FQNEAQ (reference sequence). The CDR3 consists of 13 residues. The V gene lost 8 bases and the J gene lost 1 base, with 11 bases spanning the gap. CDR3 in amino acids: CASHSTGNYGYTF. The CDR3 bases are TGTGCCAGCCACAGTACCGGTAACTATGGCTACACCTTC.

The gene calls are TRBV24-1 and TRBJ2-7; D is perhaps TRBD1 (5 bases). From germline, CDR1 is KGHDR and CDR2 SFDVKD. Trimming took 1 base from V and 2 from J, leaving 11 bases between them. This CDR3 has 15 amino acids. CDR3 sequence reads: CATSDFRGGPYEQYF. In nucleotides, the CDR3 is TGTGCCACCAGTGATTTTAGGGGCGGTCCCTACGAGCAGTACTTC.

The chain recombines TRBV29-1 with TRBJ1-2; D call uncertain. V was cut by 3 bases and J by 4 bases, with 9 bases left in between. The CDR3 totals 12 residues. Germline CDR1 reads SQVTM; CDR2 reads ANQGSEA. Here the CDR3 DNA reads TGCAGCGTTGAGGGAGAGAGCTATGGCTACACCTTC. It encodes CSVEGESYGYTF.

The chain carries TRBV3-1 (or the pseudogene TRBV3-2) and TRBJ2-7; 13 bases line up with TRBD2. With 5 bases clipped from V and 2 bases from J, the junction kept 6 bases outside the gene matches. Germline assignment: CDR1 LGHDT and CDR2 YNNKEL (reference sequence). The CDR3 loop spans 16 amino acids. CDR3 nucleotide sequence: TGTGCCAGCAGCAAGGGACTAGCGGGGCCCGCCTACGAGCAGTACTTC. It yields the protein CASSKGLAGPAYEQYF.

A single count supports this clone. J is TRBJ2-2 and V is TRBV15, with TRBD1 matching over 10 bases. The CDR3 loop spans 18 amino acids. Germline CDR1 is LNHNV and CDR2 is YYDKDF (reference sequence). The V gene end was trimmed by 3 bases and the J gene end by 6 bases; junction bases not matched to a gene: 13. The CDR3 reads CATSSADYRDRGSGELFF. In DNA form, the CDR3 reads TGTGCCACCAGCAGTGCCGATTACAGGGACAGGGGTTCCGGGGAGCTGTTTTTT.

V and J are TRBV9 and TRBJ2-1; TRBD2 aligns across 7 bases. The CDR3 covers 18 residues. Germline trimming cut 0 bases from V and 9 bases from J; bases unmatched to any gene: 18. Germline V gene data show CDR1 as SGDLS and CDR2 as YYNGEE. The CDR3 region is CASSVAWGGLTTSSEQFF. The CDR3 region has the DNA TGTGCCAGCAGCGTAGCTTGGGGGGGACTAACGACTTCCAGTGAGCAGTTCTTC.

V usage is TRBV7-9 and J usage is TRBJ2-4; 7 nucleotides match TRBD1. The CDR3 runs to 16 residues. Germline V gives CDR1 SEHNR, CDR2 FQNEAQ (reference sequence). The V gene end was trimmed by 5 bases and the J gene end by 7 bases; junction bases not matched to a gene: 14. CDR3 nucleotides: TGTGCCAGCAGCCAAGGGTCGACAGGGCTGTCTAACATTCAGTACTTC. Its protein product is CASSQGSTGLSNIQYF.

The chain links TRBV12-5 to TRBJ1-6; D is undetermined. This CDR3 region has 13 residues. Deletions cut 3 bases from V and 12 bases from J, with 12 bases between. Germline loops: CDR1 LGHNT, CDR2 FRNRAP. DNA for the CDR3: TGTGCTAGTGGTTTACCCTCGTTCGGACCCCTCCACTTT. It specifies CASGLPSFGPLHF.

The CDR3: CASSMGAGQSSYNEQFF. The CDR3 bases are TGTGCCAGTAGTATGGGGGCAGGCCAAAGCTCCTACAATGAGCAGTTCTTC. J is TRBJ2-1 and V is TRBV19, with D perhaps matching TRBD1 (6 bases). Germline V gene lookup returns CDR1 LNHDA and CDR2 SQIVND (reference sequence). V shed 3 bases and J shed 0 bases, with 15 bases lying between them. The CDR3 has 17 residues. Full variable domain (missing parts from reference TRBV19 and TRBJ2-1): DGGITQSPKYLFRKEGQNVTLSCEQNLNHDAMYWYRQDPGQGLRLIYYSQIVNDFQKGDIAEGYSVSREKKESFPLTVTSAQKNPTAFYLCASSMGAGQSSYNEQFFGPGTRLTVL.

The J gene is TRBJ1-5, the V gene TRBV28; D remains unclear. There are 11 residues in the CDR3. Germline-derived CDR1 and CDR2 are MDHEN and SYDVKM. Trimming cost V 5 bases and J 6 bases, with 5 bases left between them. CDR3 protein: CASSGRQPQHF. For the CDR3, the DNA is TGTGCCAGCAGTGGCCGTCAGCCCCAGCATTTT.

V and J are TRBV4-1 and TRBJ1-2; D may be TRBD1 (6 bases). Trimming removed 3 bases at V and 7 bases at J, with 24 bases between. The CDR3 consists of 17 residues. CDR1 and CDR2 (germline): MGHRA, YSYEKL. As DNA, the CDR3 is TGCGCCAGCAGCCACTTCTGGGACACCGATTCGCGGGCTGGCTACACCTTC. Its protein is CASSHFWDTDSRAGYTF.

This chain uses TRBV9 with TRBJ2-1, with TRBD2 identical over 9 bases. The germline V gene has CDR1 SGDLS and CDR2 YYNGEE. The CDR3 runs 13 residues. J gave up 7 bases and V 5 bases, and 4 bases lay outside the gene matches. CDR3 sequence (DNA): TGTGCCAGCAGTAGCGGGAGTAGGAATGAGCAGTTCTTC. The encoded protein is CASSSGSRNEQFF.

This chain links TRBV28 with TRBJ2-5; the D is unclear. The CDR3 runs 15 residues. Trimming shortened V by 4 bases and J by 2 bases, and 14 bases separated the two germline ends. CDR1 and CDR2 from the germline V gene are MDHEN and SYDVKM. This chain's CDR3 is CASSSPPTAQETQYF. The CDR3 DNA follows: TGTGCCAGCAGTTCCCCCCCGACTGCTCAAGAGACCCAGTACTTC.

This chain uses TRBV5-5 with TRBJ1-2; D is possibly TRBD1 (5 bases). From germline, CDR1 is SGHKS and CDR2 YYEKEE (reference sequence). This CDR3 contains 17 residues. The V end was cut by 4 bases, the J end by 0 bases, with 19 bases between. The CDR3 nucleotides are TGTGCCAGCAGCCTTCCCGGGGGGTCCTTCGCTAACTATGGCTACACCTTC. This encodes CASSLPGGSFANYGYTF.

The CDR3 bases are TGTGCCATCAGTACCACGACAGCGGGAGCTGAAGCTTTCTTT. Encoded protein: CAISTTTAGAEAFF. The chain couples TRBV10-3 to TRBJ1-1, with D tentatively TRBD1 (5 bases). Per the germline V gene, CDR1 is ENHRY and CDR2 is SYGVKD. Trimming removed 5 bases from V and 6 bases from J, with 16 bases in between. The CDR3 is made up of 14 amino acids.

The genes are TRBV18 and TRBJ1-1, with D hard to call. Trimming cost V 3 bases and J 6 bases, with 11 bases left between them. The CDR3 is 13 residues long. Germline V CDR1 and CDR2: KGHSH, LQKENI. In DNA, the CDR3 is TGTGCCAGCTCACCTGGGCTCGAATCTGAAGCTTTCTTT. This gives the protein CASSPGLESEAFF.

The rearrangement joins TRBV14 to TRBJ1-2; weak D call: TRBD1 (6 bases). The germline V gene has CDR1 SGHDN and CDR2 FVKESK. The V end lost 5 bases, the J end lost 2 bases, and 9 bases lay between the germline ends. The CDR3 loop spans 13 amino acids. CDR3 amino acids: CASSSDSNYGYTF. Here the CDR3 DNA reads TGTGCCAGCAGCTCGGACAGCAACTATGGCTACACCTTC.

V and J are TRBV6-1 and TRBJ1-4; D call uncertain. Germline CDR1 and CDR2: MNHNS and SASEGT. V lost 3 bases and J 4 bases, leaving 12 bases between the germline ends. The CDR3 runs to 15 residues. The CDR3: CASSDRSGHNEKLFF. CDR3 nucleotides: TGTGCCAGCAGTGATCGGTCAGGCCATAATGAAAAACTGTTTTTT.